This T cell receptor beta chain was sequenced during a study of PD-1 blockade in mismatch repair-deficient tumors. Study-wide background: All were previously treated, progressing patients with eleven to twelve mismatch repair-deficient cancer types.

PCR or immunohistochemistry showed mismatch repair deficiency in every enrolled patient. The TCR-sequenced patients were a few responders to pembrolizumab. Looked up from germline, CDR1 is SGHTA and CDR2 is FQGNSA. V shed 1 base and J 3 bases; nucleotides not matched to a gene: 3. There are 14 residues in the CDR3. Repertoires were generated with immunoSEQ multiplex PCR, while TCRdb's copy carries only in-frame clones and drops some. The sample yields some 100,000 clones, approximately 83% seen once. Study observations and caveats: Tumor-resident clones, often absent from pretreatment blood, expanded after pembrolizumab and then contracted.

Concerning this clone itself: Its antigen is not identified.

The chain uses TRBV7-2 and TRBJ2-7, with TRBD2 identical over 7 bases. This sequence originates from an adult with mismatch repair-deficient cancer. Sequencing used peripheral blood, obtained approximately 35 weeks after starting pembrolizumab. CDR3 sequence reads: CASSLDASGYEQYF. Here the CDR3 DNA reads TGTGCCAGCAGCTTAGACGCTAGCGGCTACGAGCAGTACTTC.